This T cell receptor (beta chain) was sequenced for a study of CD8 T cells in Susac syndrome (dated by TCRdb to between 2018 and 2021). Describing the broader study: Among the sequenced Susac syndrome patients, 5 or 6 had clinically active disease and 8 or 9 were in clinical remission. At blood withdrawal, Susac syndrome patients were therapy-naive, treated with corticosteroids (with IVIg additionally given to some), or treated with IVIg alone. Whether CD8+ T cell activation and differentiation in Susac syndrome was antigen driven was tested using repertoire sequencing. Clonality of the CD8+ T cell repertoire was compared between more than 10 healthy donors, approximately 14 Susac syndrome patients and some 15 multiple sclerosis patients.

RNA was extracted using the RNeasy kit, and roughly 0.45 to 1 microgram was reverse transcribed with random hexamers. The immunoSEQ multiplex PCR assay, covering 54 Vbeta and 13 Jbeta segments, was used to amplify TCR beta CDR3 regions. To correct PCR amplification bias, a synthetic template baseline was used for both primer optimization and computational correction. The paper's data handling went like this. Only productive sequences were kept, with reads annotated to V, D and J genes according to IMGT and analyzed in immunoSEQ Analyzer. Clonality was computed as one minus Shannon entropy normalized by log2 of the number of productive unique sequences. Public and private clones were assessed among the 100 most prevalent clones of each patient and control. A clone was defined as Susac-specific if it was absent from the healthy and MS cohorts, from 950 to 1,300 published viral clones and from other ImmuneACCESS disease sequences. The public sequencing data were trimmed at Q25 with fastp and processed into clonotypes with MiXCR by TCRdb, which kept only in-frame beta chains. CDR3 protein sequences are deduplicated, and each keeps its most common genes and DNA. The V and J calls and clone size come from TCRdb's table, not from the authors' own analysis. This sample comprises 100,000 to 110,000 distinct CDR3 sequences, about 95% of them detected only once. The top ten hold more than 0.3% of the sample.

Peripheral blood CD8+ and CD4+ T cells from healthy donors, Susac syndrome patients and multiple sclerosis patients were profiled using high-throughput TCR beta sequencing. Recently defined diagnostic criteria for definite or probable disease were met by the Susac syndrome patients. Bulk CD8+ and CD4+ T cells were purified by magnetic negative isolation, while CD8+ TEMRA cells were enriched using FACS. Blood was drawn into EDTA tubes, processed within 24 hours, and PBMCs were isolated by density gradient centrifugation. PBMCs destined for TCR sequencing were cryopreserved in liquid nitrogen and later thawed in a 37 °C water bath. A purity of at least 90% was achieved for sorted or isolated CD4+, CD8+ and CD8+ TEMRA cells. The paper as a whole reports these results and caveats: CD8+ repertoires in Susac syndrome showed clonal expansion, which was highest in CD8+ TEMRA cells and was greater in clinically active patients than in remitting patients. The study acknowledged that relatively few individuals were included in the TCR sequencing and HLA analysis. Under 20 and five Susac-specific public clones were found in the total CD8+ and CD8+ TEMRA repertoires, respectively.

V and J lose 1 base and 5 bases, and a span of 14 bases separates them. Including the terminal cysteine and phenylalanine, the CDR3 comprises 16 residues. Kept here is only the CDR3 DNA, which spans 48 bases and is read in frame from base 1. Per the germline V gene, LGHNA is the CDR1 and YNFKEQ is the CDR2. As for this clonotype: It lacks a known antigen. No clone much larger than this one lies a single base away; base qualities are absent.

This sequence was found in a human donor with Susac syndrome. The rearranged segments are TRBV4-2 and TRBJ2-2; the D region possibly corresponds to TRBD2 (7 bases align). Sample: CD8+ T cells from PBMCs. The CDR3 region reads CASSQGGGPVTGELFF. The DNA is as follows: TGTGCCAGCAGCCAAGGGGGGGGGCCGGTTACCGGGGAGCTGTTTTTT.